These 13 T cell receptor beta chains came from one sample sequenced in a study of Graves' ophthalmopathy and Graves' hyperthyroidism. TCR beta CDR3 regions were amplified from RNA transcripts. Second-round multiplex PCR came after first-round RT-PCR with HTBI primers. MiXCR was run by TCRdb on the multiplex PCR reads, yielding one entry per CDR3 protein. Of about 380,000 distinct CDR3 sequences in the sample, 15% were seen once. What was sequenced was peripheral blood. The receptors were gathered from a woman under 30 with stable Graves' hyperthyroidism.

A remark on this clonotype: Since a much larger clone is just one base distant, this may be a read error. The chain couples TRBV10-3 to TRBJ2-5; no reliable D call. This CDR3 has 12 residues. Between the trimmed V and J ends, which lost 4 bases and 7 bases, there was a span of 10 bases. Per the germline V gene, CDR1 is ENHRY and CDR2 is SYGVKD. The CDR3 region is CAISAGEVTQYF. The CDR3 bases are TGTGCCATCAGTGCCGGTGAGGTGACCCAGTACTTC.

At least ten counts were recorded for this clonotype. This rearrangement joins TRBV7-9 to TRBJ2-5; D not certain. This CDR3 is built from 11 residues. Trimming left V 1 base short and J 9 bases short, with 6 bases between. Germline assignment: CDR1 SEHNR and CDR2 FQNEAQ (reference sequence). DNA for the CDR3: TGTGCCAGCAGCTTAGTTTCGGCCCAGTACTTC. This codes for CASSLVSAQYF.

This clonotype was counted at least ten times. The chain joins TRBV11-1 to TRBJ1-1; 7 bases are a match to TRBD1. The germline V gene encodes CDR1 SGHAT and CDR2 FQDESV (reference sequence). There are 16 residues in the CDR3. Trimming at V came to 5 bases and at J to 1 base, leaving 10 bases not matched to a gene. CDR3 sequence reads: CASSHLTGNGNTEAFF. CDR3 coding DNA: TGTGCCAGCAGCCATTTGACAGGGAACGGGAACACTGAAGCTTTCTTT. The variable domain in full, completed from reference TRBV11-1 and TRBJ1-1, reads EAEVAQSPRYKITEKSQAVAFWCDPISGHATLYWYRQILGQGPELLVQFQDESVVDDSQLPKDRFSAERLKGVDSTLKIQPAELGDSAMYLCASSHLTGNGNTEAFFGQGTRLTVV.

The sample holds many counts of this clonotype. This chain links TRBV19 with TRBJ1-5; D is possibly TRBD1 (5 bases). The length of the CDR3 is 16 residues. Trimming stripped 6 bases from V and 0 bases from J, with 15 bases between. Germline CDR1 and CDR2: LNHDA and SQIVND (reference sequence). The CDR3 reads CASRGTGGFSNQPQHF. In DNA form, the CDR3 reads TGTGCCAGTAGAGGCACCGGGGGTTTTAGCAATCAGCCCCAGCATTTT.

A note on this clonotype: A much larger clone differs by one base, so this may be a read error. The chain combines TRBV12-3 or TRBV12-4 with TRBJ1-6; tentatively, D is TRBD1 (6 bases). V was shortened by 8 bases and J by 6 bases, with 17 bases between the two germline ends. The CDR3 covers 15 residues. The CDR3 loop is CASVRARTANSPLHF. The CDR3 nucleotides read TGTGCCAGCGTCCGTGCCCGGACAGCTAATTCACCCCTCCACTTT.

This clonotype has ten or more counts. This chain uses TRBV2 with TRBJ1-1, with a tentative D call TRBD1 (5 bases). This CDR3 has 13 amino acids. CDR1 and CDR2 (germline): SNHLY, FYNNEI. Between the trimmed V and J ends, which lost 8 bases and 1 base, there was a span of 11 bases. The DNA of the CDR3 is TGTGCCAGCCGCAAGGGGACGAACACTGAAGCTTTCTTT. This gives the protein CASRKGTNTEAFF. Complete variable domain (other parts from reference TRBV2 and TRBJ1-1): EPEVTQTPSHQVTQMGQEVILRCVPISNHLYFYWYRQILGQKVEFLVSFYNNEISEKSEIFDDQFSVERPDGSNFTLKIRSTKLEDSAMYFCASRKGTNTEAFFGQGTRLTVV.

This clonotype was seen at least ten times. The V call is TRBV6-1, the J call TRBJ1-5; D perhaps matches TRBD1 (6 bases). CDR3 size: 14 residues. Germline assignment: CDR1 MNHNS and CDR2 SASEGT. V lost 4 bases, J lost 4 bases, and 11 bases lay in between. DNA of the CDR3: TGTGCCAGCAGTGTAAGGGGGGCAAATCAGCCCCAGCATTTT. Translating gives CASSVRGANQPQHF.

This clonotype was seen many times. The chain combines TRBV7-6 with TRBJ1-6; D gene uncertain. The V gene lost 5 bases and the J gene lost 2 bases, with 13 bases spanning the gap. Germline V gene sequence: CDR1 SGHVS, CDR2 FNYEAQ. This CDR3 region has 16 residues. CDR3 in DNA: TGTGCCAGCAGCCAGGCGGCGGCAACCTATAATTCACCCCTCCACTTT. It is translated as CASSQAAATYNSPLHF.

This sequence joins TRBV7-9 and TRBJ2-4; D is ambiguous. Germline CDR1 and CDR2: SEHNR and FQNEAQ (reference sequence). This CDR3 region has 13 residues. The ends were cut back, 5 bases at V and 2 bases at J, with 7 bases in the middle. Here the CDR3 reads CASSPATKNIQYF. DNA for the CDR3: TGTGCCAGCAGCCCTGCAACCAAAAACATTCAGTACTTC.

This clonotype was recorded at least ten times. V and J are TRBV27 and TRBJ1-1; D is undetermined. The CDR3 spans 14 residues. Germline V CDR1 and CDR2: MNHEY, SMNVEV (reference sequence). With 5 bases removed from V and 2 bases from J, the gap between germline ends came to 12 bases. The CDR3 DNA reads as TGTGCCAGCAGTGTGTCCTGGGCTAACACTGAAGCTTTCTTT. Encoded protein: CASSVSWANTEAFF.

This clonotype appeared many times. This sequence joins TRBV20-1 and TRBJ2-7; D gene ambiguous. Trimming pared 0 bases from V and 2 bases from J, leaving 11 bases between. The CDR3 is 14 residues long. Germline V gene sequence: CDR1 DFQATT, CDR2 SNEGSKA (reference sequence). The CDR3 here is CSARDLAKPYEQYF. The CDR3 DNA sequence: TGCAGTGCTAGAGACTTGGCGAAGCCCTACGAGCAGTACTTC.

This clonotype has only a few counts. The rearrangement uses TRBV20-1 and TRBJ2-7, with D perhaps matching TRBD2 (6 bases). Trimming stripped 3 bases from V and 2 bases from J, with 14 bases between. The V gene's germline CDR1 is DFQATT and CDR2 SNEGSKA (reference sequence). The CDR3 contains 14 residues. The CDR3 protein is CSASGGAGPYEQYF. In DNA form, the CDR3 reads TGCAGTGCTAGTGGAGGGGCCGGGCCCTACGAGCAGTACTTC.

This clonotype was observed many times. The CDR3 loop reads CASSLYRENTEAFF. As DNA, the CDR3 is TGTGCCAGCAGCCTATACAGGGAGAACACTGAAGCTTTCTTT. The chain uses TRBV4-2 and TRBJ1-1; a possible D gene is TRBD1 (6 bases). Trimming shortened V by 4 bases and J by 1 base, and 10 bases separated the two germline ends. Germline V gene sequence: CDR1 LGHNA, CDR2 YNFKEQ. CDR3 length: 14 residues.